Listed here are 2 T cell receptor beta chains from one sample, sequenced in a study of T cell responses to AZD1222 COVID-19 vaccine. Using immunoSEQ multiplex PCR, the repertoire was profiled, and TCRdb retains in-frame clones only, with some absent. The table includes some 130,000 clones, about 90% detected once. The input for sequencing was peripheral blood, taken 28 days after the second AZD1222 dose. The source of these receptors is an adult who received the AZD1222 COVID-19 vaccine.

The rearrangement uses TRBV5-1 and TRBJ2-7; D is possibly TRBD1 (5 bases). V lost 0 bases and J 0 bases, leaving 10 bases between the germline ends. Germline-derived CDR1 and CDR2 are SGHRS and YFSETQ. The length of the CDR3 is 15 residues. DNA of the CDR3: TGCGCCAGCAGCTTGGCAGGCGACAGCTCCTACGAGCAGTACTTC. Translation gives CASSLAGDSSYEQYF.

In the case of this clone: One junction end disagrees with the germline gene, perhaps due to a read error. The J gene is TRBJ1-5, the V gene TRBV28; D unresolved. Germline V gene sequence: CDR1 MDHEN, CDR2 SYDVKM. CDR3 length: 13 residues. The CDR3 nucleotides are TGTGCCAGCAGCCCGGCAGGTAAATTCCATTGGTATTTT. Translated, it gives CASSPAGKFHWYF.